What follows are 12 T cell receptor beta chains derived from one specimen sequenced in a study of human T cells and chemical hapten exposure. Documented time point: patch test 1, 2 weeks after DPC sensitization. Treatment in this sample: therapeutic diphenylcyclopropenone sensitization with weekly scalp DPC. TCRdb reprocessed the RACE reads via MiXCR and lists one record per CDR3 protein. The sample holds about 71,000 distinct CDR3 sequences, 9.8% seen once. This material consisted of whole blood, taken in connection with sensitization to the hapten diphenylcyclopropenone (DPC). The source is a woman aged 40 to 55 with alopecia areata. Some clones in this sample may be carry-over from other donors' samples.

This clonotype appeared many times. V gene TRBV18 combines with J gene TRBJ1-1; 8 bases are shared with TRBD1. J was trimmed by 1 base and V by 5 bases; bases with no gene match: 3. The CDR3 consists of 14 residues. Germline-derived CDR1 and CDR2 are KGHSH and LQKENI. CDR3 nucleotides: TGTGCCAGCTCAGTACAGGGGGGGAACACTGAAGCTTTCTTT. Its protein is CASSVQGGNTEAFF.

At least ten counts were recorded for this clonotype. V gene TRBV29-1 combines with J gene TRBJ2-2; 7 nucleotides match TRBD1. J was trimmed by 1 base and V by 7 bases; bases with no gene match: 6. Germline CDR1 SQVTM, CDR2 ANQGSEA. The CDR3 extends over 14 amino acids. The CDR3 DNA is TGCAGCGCAATGGGACAGATGAACACCGGGGAGCTGTTTTTT. It yields the protein CSAMGQMNTGELFF.

This clonotype was detected a few times. J is TRBJ2-5 and V is TRBV27, with D unresolved. CDR1 is MNHEY and CDR2 is SMNVEV in the germline V gene (reference sequence). The V end was cut by 2 bases, the J end by 4 bases, with 11 bases between. This CDR3 spans 14 amino acids. The CDR3 loop reads CASSLGAVPETQYF. CDR3 DNA sequence: TGTGCCAGCAGTTTAGGCGCCGTTCCAGAGACCCAGTACTTC.

This clonotype was detected ten times or more. V usage is TRBV5-1 and J usage is TRBJ1-6, with D hard to call. CDR3 size: 14 residues. The V end was cut by 3 bases, the J end by 10 bases, with 14 bases between. The germline V gene has CDR1 SGHRS and CDR2 YFSETQ. The CDR3 DNA reads as TGCGCCAGCAGCTCCTCATACTTCGGGTCACCCCTCCACTTT. Translated: CASSSSYFGSPLHF.

J is TRBJ2-1 and V is TRBV7-9, with 10 bases matching TRBD2. The V segment lost 5 bases and the J segment 4 bases; nucleotides outside the gene matches: 2. The CDR3 extends over 14 amino acids. Germline V gives CDR1 SEHNR, CDR2 FQNEAQ (reference sequence). CDR3 DNA: TGTGCCAGCAGCGGACTAGCGGATTACAATGAGCAGTTCTTC. This gives the protein CASSGLADYNEQFF.

This sequence joins TRBV20-1 and TRBJ2-5, with 12 bases identical to TRBD1. This CDR3 has 14 amino acids. Germline V gives CDR1 DFQATT, CDR2 SNEGSKA (reference sequence). Trimming cost V 6 bases and J 5 bases; bases outside gene matches: 7. The chain's CDR3 is CSARRDRGQETQYF. The DNA of the CDR3 is TGCAGTGCCAGACGGGACAGGGGGCAGGAGACCCAGTACTTC.

The chain couples TRBV5-1 to TRBJ1-1, with D unclear. V lost 5 bases and J 5 bases, leaving 10 bases between the germline ends. CDR1 SGHRS and CDR2 YFSETQ come from the germline V gene. The CDR3 contains 12 residues. The CDR3 DNA sequence: TGCGCCAGCAGTATCGGGAGAACTGAAGCTTTCTTT. Translating gives CASSIGRTEAFF.

This clonotype was found many times. The V gene is TRBV9, the J gene TRBJ2-5; a possible D gene is TRBD2 (6 bases). Per the germline V gene, CDR1 is SGDLS and CDR2 is YYNGEE. Trimming took 0 bases from V and 5 from J, leaving 11 bases between them. The CDR3 runs 14 residues. CDR3 in amino acids: CASSVGSGRETQYF. The CDR3 bases are TGTGCCAGCAGCGTAGGGAGCGGGCGGGAGACCCAGTACTTC.

This clonotype showed up many times. The chain uses TRBV7-8 and TRBJ2-2; 8 bases agree with TRBD1. Losses at the gene ends were 2 bases for V and 0 bases for J; bases not matched to a gene: 14. The CDR3 is 20 residues long. Germline CDR1 is SGHVS and CDR2 is FQNEAQ. The CDR3 loop reads CASSLHPMAGGLTNTGELFF. CDR3 bases: TGTGCCAGCAGCTTACACCCTATGGCAGGGGGCCTTACGAACACCGGGGAGCTGTTTTTT.

In its sample, this clonotype was seen many times. The CDR3 region is CASSPTGGVGSTDTQYF. For the CDR3, the DNA is TGTGCCAGCAGTCCCACGGGAGGGGTTGGGAGCACAGATACGCAGTATTTT. The rearrangement joins TRBV6-6 to TRBJ2-3, with 8 nucleotides matching TRBD2. CDR1 MNHNY and CDR2 SVGAGI come from the germline V gene (reference sequence). V shed 5 bases, J shed 0 bases, and the junction held 10 bases outside the gene matches. CDR3 length equals 17 residues.

This clonotype was counted many times. The J gene is TRBJ1-1, the V gene TRBV5-4; D uncertain. This CDR3 is 16 amino acids long. Trimming removed 3 bases from V and 4 bases from J, with 19 bases in between. The germline V gene has CDR1 SGHNT and CDR2 YYREEE (reference sequence). CDR3 residues: CASSSPGRVESTEAFF. Written as DNA, the CDR3 is TGTGCCAGCAGCTCCCCTGGGAGGGTTGAAAGCACTGAAGCTTTCTTT.

This clonotype was recorded many times. The chain carries TRBV6-1 and TRBJ2-3, with D tentatively TRBD1 or TRBD2 (5 bases each). CDR3 size: 13 residues. The germline V gene encodes CDR1 MNHNS and CDR2 SASEGT. V shed 4 bases and J shed 7 bases, with 12 bases lying between them. The CDR3: CASSGQGPYTQYF. The CDR3, as DNA: TGTGCCAGCAGTGGCCAGGGACCCTATACGCAGTATTTT.